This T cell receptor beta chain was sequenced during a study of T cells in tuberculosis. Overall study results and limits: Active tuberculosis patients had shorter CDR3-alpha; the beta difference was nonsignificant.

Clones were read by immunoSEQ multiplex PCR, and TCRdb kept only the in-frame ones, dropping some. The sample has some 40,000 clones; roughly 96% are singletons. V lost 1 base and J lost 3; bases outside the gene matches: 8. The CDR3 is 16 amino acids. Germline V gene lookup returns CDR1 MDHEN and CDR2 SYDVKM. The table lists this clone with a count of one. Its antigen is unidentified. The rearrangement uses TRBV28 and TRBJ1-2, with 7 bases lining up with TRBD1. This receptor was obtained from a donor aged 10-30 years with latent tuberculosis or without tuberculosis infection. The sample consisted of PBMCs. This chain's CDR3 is CASSLYPRTGYYGYTF. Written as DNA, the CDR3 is TGTGCCAGCAGTTTATACCCTCGGACAGGCTACTATGGCTACACCTTC.